Following are 15 T cell receptor beta chains from one sample sequenced in a study of blood T cell repertoires in COVID-19. Measured with immunoSEQ multiplex PCR; TCRdb has only the in-frame clones, and not every one. The table includes some 120,000 clones, around 82% detected once. Sequencing was carried out using peripheral blood. These receptors all come from an older man with active or convalescent COVID-19.

V usage is TRBV18 and J usage is TRBJ1-2; the D gene is possibly TRBD1 (5 bases). Germline assignment: CDR1 KGHSH and CDR2 LQKENI. This CDR3 has 15 residues. The germline V and J ends were trimmed by 1 base and 0 bases, with 9 bases remaining between them. The CDR3 reads CASSPLDSPNYGYTF. The CDR3 DNA is TGTGCCAGCTCACCACTCGACAGTCCTAACTATGGCTACACCTTC.

The chain links TRBV6-6 to TRBJ2-2; 7 bases are shared with TRBD1. The CDR3 sequence is 15 residues long. The germline gives CDR1 MNHNY, CDR2 SVGAGI (reference sequence). V was clipped by 5 bases and J by 9 bases; unmatched bases: 12. CDR3 amino acids: CASSPPGQFKRELFF. The CDR3, as DNA: TGTGCCAGCAGTCCGCCGGGACAGTTTAAAAGGGAGCTGTTTTTT.

The chain is built from TRBV12-3 or TRBV12-4 and TRBJ2-2; D is unclear. The CDR3 contains 12 residues. Trimming removed 2 bases from V and 7 bases from J, with 5 bases in between. In DNA form, the CDR3 reads TGTGCCAGCAGTTTAAGCCTCGGGGAGCTGTTTTTT. This encodes CASSLSLGELFF.

The chain has TRBV6-2 or TRBV6-3 and TRBJ2-6; 7 bases map to TRBD1. The germline V gene encodes CDR1 MNHEY and CDR2 SVGEGT. V shed 6 bases and J 2 bases; nucleotides not matched to a gene: 7. The CDR3 runs to 16 residues. CDR3 nucleotides: TGTGCCAGCAGCCGCCCGACAGGGACTGGGGCCAACGTCCTGACTTTC. Protein sequence: CASSRPTGTGANVLTF.

The rearrangement uses TRBV28 and TRBJ1-5; D is perhaps TRBD1 (5 bases). V lost 6 bases and J lost 7, with 22 bases in between. The germline CDR1 and CDR2 sequences are MDHEN and SYDVKM. CDR3 length: 16 amino acids. The DNA for the CDR3 is TGTGCCAGCAGGTTGGGCAGGGATGGGATTAACCAGCCCCAGCATTTT. This encodes CASRLGRDGINQPQHF.

This clone was seen a few times. V usage is TRBV29-1 and J usage is TRBJ1-4; D might be TRBD1 (5 bases). Germline-derived CDR1 and CDR2 are SQVTM and ANQGSEA. CDR3 length equals 14 residues. Between the trimmed V and J ends, which lost 7 bases and 5 bases, there was a span of 17 bases. CDR3 loop: CSASSTALNEKLFF. The CDR3 nucleotides read TGCAGCGCTTCTTCGACAGCCCTGAATGAAAAACTGTTTTTT.

This sequence joins TRBV5-1 and TRBJ2-3, with no clear D. V lost 4 bases and J lost 1, with 10 bases in between. CDR1 and CDR2 from the germline V gene are SGHRS and YFSETQ. The length of the CDR3 is 14 residues. Written as DNA, the CDR3 is TGCGCCAGCAGCCCCGTGGCGGGCACAGATACGCAGTATTTT. Translation: CASSPVAGTDTQYF.

CDR3 DNA: TGCGGAGGGTACCAAGAGACCCAGTACTTC. Amino acids: CGGYQETQYF. V usage is TRBV29-1 and J usage is TRBJ2-5; maybe TRBD2 (6 bases). This CDR3 is built from 10 residues. From germline, CDR1 is SQVTM and CDR2 ANQGSEA.

This clone was seen a few times. No DNA is shown, since the ends of the CDR3 on it are uncertain; the CDR3 is the one TCRdb lists. The rearrangement joins TRBV5-6 to TRBJ2-1; no DNA check was done on the table's D call, TRBD2. The CDR3 has 14 amino acids, counting both end residues. The germline gives CDR1 SGHDT, CDR2 YYEEEE. The CDR3 here is CASSFGRGAVSAFF.

The genes are TRBV29-1 and TRBJ1-2; TRBD1 matches at 9 bases. The CDR3 is made up of 14 amino acids. Looked up from germline, CDR1 is SQVTM and CDR2 is ANQGSEA. With 2 bases clipped from V and 6 bases from J, the junction kept 7 bases outside the gene matches. DNA of the CDR3: TGCAGCGTTGAAAGTAGGGACAGGGCGGATGGCTACACCTTC. This sequence encodes CSVESRDRADGYTF.

The chain employs TRBV9 and TRBJ2-7; 7 positions match TRBD1. CDR1 is SGDLS and CDR2 is YYNGEE in the germline V gene. CDR3 length equals 16 residues. J was trimmed by 3 bases and V by 0 bases; bases with no gene match: 9. This chain's CDR3 is CASSVGDSPGVYEQYF. Written as DNA, the CDR3 is TGTGCCAGCAGCGTAGGGGACAGCCCGGGTGTCTACGAGCAGTACTTC.

The V call is TRBV7-9, the J call TRBJ1-6, with 7 bases identical to TRBD1. V trimming: 8 bases; J trimming: 7 bases; junction bases outside the gene matches: 8. In germline, CDR1 is SEHNR, CDR2 FQNEAQ (reference sequence). CDR3 length: 14 residues. The CDR3 reads CASVKDRVNSPLHF. CDR3 bases: TGTGCCAGCGTCAAAGACAGGGTCAATTCACCCCTCCACTTT.

The chain uses TRBV4-1 and TRBJ1-2; possibly TRBD1 for D (5 bases). Germline V gene lookup returns CDR1 MGHRA and CDR2 YSYEKL. The length of the CDR3 is 14 residues. Trimming pared 10 bases from V and 1 base from J, leaving 16 bases between. DNA of the CDR3: TGCGCCAACCCTTGGGGGGTTTTTAACTATGGCTACACCTTC. Protein product: CANPWGVFNYGYTF.

The chain joins TRBV15 to TRBJ2-7; D possibly corresponds to TRBD2 (5 bases). Germline V gene data show CDR1 as LNHNV and CDR2 as YYDKDF (reference sequence). Trimming removed 1 base at V and 6 bases at J, with 7 bases between. This CDR3 spans 12 amino acids. The DNA of the CDR3 is TGTGCCACCAGCAGAGTAGGAGGCGAGCAGTACTTC. Translating it yields CATSRVGGEQYF.

The chain uses TRBV5-1 and TRBJ2-1; TRBD2 aligns across 7 bases. V shed 8 bases, J shed 5 bases, and the junction held 10 bases outside the gene matches. Per germline, CDR1 SGHRS and CDR2 YFSETQ. This CDR3 has 14 residues. The CDR3 here is CASSFSSGNNEQFF. DNA of the CDR3: TGCGCCAGTTCCTTCTCTAGCGGCAACAATGAGCAGTTCTTC.